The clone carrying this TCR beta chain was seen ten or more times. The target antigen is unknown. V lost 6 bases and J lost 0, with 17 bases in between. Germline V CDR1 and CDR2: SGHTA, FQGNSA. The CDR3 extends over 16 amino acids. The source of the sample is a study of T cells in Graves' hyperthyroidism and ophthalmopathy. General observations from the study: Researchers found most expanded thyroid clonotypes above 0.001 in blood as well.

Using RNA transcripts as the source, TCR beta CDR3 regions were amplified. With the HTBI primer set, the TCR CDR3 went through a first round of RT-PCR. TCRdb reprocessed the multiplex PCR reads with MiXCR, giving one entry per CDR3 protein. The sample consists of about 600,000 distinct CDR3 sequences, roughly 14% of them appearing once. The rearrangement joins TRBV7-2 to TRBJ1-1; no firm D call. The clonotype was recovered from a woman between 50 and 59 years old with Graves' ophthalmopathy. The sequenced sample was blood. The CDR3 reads CASSFSSALLNTEAFF. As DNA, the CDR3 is TGTGCCAGCAGTTTCTCATCTGCCTTATTGAACACTGAAGCTTTCTTT.